This T cell receptor (beta chain) emerged from a study of T cells in localized non-small cell lung cancer. Profiled with immunoSEQ multiplex PCR; TCRdb holds only in-frame clones, not every one. The sample lists roughly 20,000 clones, 91% occurring once. The CDR3 covers 12 residues. CDR1 and CDR2 (germline): WNHNN, SYGVQD (reference sequence). The junction had 8 bases not matched to a gene; V was cut back by 5 bases and J by 16 bases. The clonotype was recovered from a woman aged 40-69 years with stage I lung adenocarcinoma. V and J are TRBV10-1 and TRBJ2-4, with 10 bases fitting TRBD1. The sample was peripheral blood, taken before any cancer treatment. The CDR3: CASSRDRGTVYF. The DNA for the CDR3 is TGCGCCAGCAGTAGGGACAGGGGAACCGTATACTTC.